This TCR beta chain was recorded in a study of T cell responses to AZD1222 COVID-19 vaccine. Libraries were prepared by immunoSEQ multiplex PCR; TCRdb keeps only in-frame clonotypes and omits some of them. The profile covers tens of thousands of clones, with 88% appearing a single time and around 4.9% taken by the ten largest. Per the germline V gene, CDR1 is SEHNR and CDR2 is FQNEAQ (reference sequence). The V end was cut by 4 bases, the J end by 2 bases, with 15 bases between. The CDR3 is 15 residues long. The V gene is TRBV7-9, the J gene TRBJ2-7, with D perhaps being TRBD1 or TRBD2 (5 bases each). Sequences were derived from peripheral blood, sampled 28 days after the second dose of the MenACWY control vaccine. The clonotype was recovered from an adult who received the MenACWY meningococcal vaccine as a control. CDR3 nucleotides: TGTGCCAGCAGCTCCTATGGTGGGGACCCCTACGAGCAGTACTTC. This gives the protein CASSSYGGDPYEQYF.